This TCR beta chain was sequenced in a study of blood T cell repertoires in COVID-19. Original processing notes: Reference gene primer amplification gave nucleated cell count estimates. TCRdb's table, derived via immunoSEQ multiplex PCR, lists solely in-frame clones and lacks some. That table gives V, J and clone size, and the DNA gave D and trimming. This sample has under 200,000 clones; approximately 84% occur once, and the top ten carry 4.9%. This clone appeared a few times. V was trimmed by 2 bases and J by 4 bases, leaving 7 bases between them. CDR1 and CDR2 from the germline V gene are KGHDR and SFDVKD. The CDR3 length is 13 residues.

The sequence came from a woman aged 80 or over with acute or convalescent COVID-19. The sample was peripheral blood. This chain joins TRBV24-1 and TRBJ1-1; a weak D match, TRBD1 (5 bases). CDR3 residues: CATSDSGVTEAFF. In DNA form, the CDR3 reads TGTGCCACCAGTGATTCGGGGGTCACTGAAGCTTTCTTT.